The TCR beta chain described here comes from a study of blood T cell repertoires in COVID-19. Background on the study: The samples span acute and convalescent COVID-19 from the United States, Italy and Spain. The cDNA or gDNA used as material had been derived from T cells, B-cell-depleted T cells, or PBMCs.

Per the authors' pipeline: How many nucleated cells were present was estimated from reference gene primer amplification. The method was immunoSEQ multiplex PCR; TCRdb's version includes in-frame clones alone and lacks a portion of them. Clonal size and the V and J genes are those of that table, whereas D and trimming came from the DNA. The sample has some 69,000 clones; roughly 91% are singletons. CDR3 length: 17 residues. Germline V gene lookup returns CDR1 SGHDT and CDR2 YYEEEE. Trimming shortened V by 2 bases and J by 5 bases, and 22 bases separated the two germline ends. Patients of the Seattle cohort, enrolled during active infection, were followed longitudinally.

The chain employs TRBV5-6 and TRBJ1-2; D unresolved. The material sequenced was peripheral blood. The sequence derives from a man between 50 and 59 years old with COVID-19, enrolled during active disease. The CDR3 DNA reads TGTGCCAGCAGCTTAGATTACTCGGGGTACGGGCCTTATGGCTACACCTTC. This gives the protein CASSLDYSGYGPYGYTF.